What follows is one T cell receptor beta chain and its context. Its cognate antigen is unknown. Time point given: week 5, during vaccination. All doses held 300 ug of mutant IDH1 20-mer peptide, with topical imiquimod. This entry comes from a study of a mutant IDH1 vaccine in newly diagnosed glioma. Across the study: Sex among treated patients split 62.5% male, about 40% female; mean age was approximately 41 years. Whole-study results and caveats: Top-clonotype changes in peripheral T cells seemed unrelated to pseudoprogression. Induction of immune responses by the vaccine occurred in just under 95% of patients.

Only in-frame clones appear in the TCRdb table, and some are missing; sequencing was by immunoSEQ multiplex PCR. The data contain 30,000 to 35,000 clones, around 58% of them singletons. The specimen was PBMCs, collected from a glioma patient whose treatment included an IDH1 peptide vaccine. This TCR came from a woman aged 18-29 years with glioma.

The CDR3 reads CAWSYQSSYNSPLHF. The CDR3, as DNA: TGTGCCTGGAGTTATCAGAGCTCCTATAATTCACCCCTCCACTTT. The chain carries TRBV30 and TRBJ1-6; no firm D call. V was clipped by 2 bases and J by 0 bases, with 8 bases between them. CDR3 length: 15 amino acids. The V gene's germline CDR1 is GTSNPN and CDR2 SVGIG (reference sequence). The entire variable domain, with the rest obtained from reference TRBV30 and TRBJ1-6, is as follows: SQTIHQWPATLVQPVGSPLSLECTVEGTSNPNLYWYRQAAGRGLQLLFYSVGIGQISSEVPQNLSASRPQDRQFILSSKKLLLSDSGFYLCAWSYQSSYNSPLHFGNGTRLTVT.